Described below is a single T cell receptor beta chain sequence and its context. This sample was included in a study of blood T cell repertoires in COVID-19. Study-wide context: In each case, the material was cDNA or gDNA derived from T cells, B-cell-depleted T cells, or PBMCs.

Trimming took off 4 bases at V and 8 bases at J, with 17 bases between the two ends. Germline V gene sequence: CDR1 LGHDT, CDR2 YNNKEL (reference sequence). CDR3 length: 15 residues. In the authors' methods: Reference gene primer amplification gave nucleated cell count estimates. The data were produced by immunoSEQ multiplex PCR, yet TCRdb's version contains in-frame clones alone and is incomplete. V, J and clone size were drawn from that table, and D and trimming were deduced from the DNA. Of fewer than 250,000 clones in the sample, around 80% were seen once. The chain combines TRBV3-1 (or the pseudogene TRBV3-2) with TRBJ1-4; D is uncertain. The sequenced sample was peripheral blood. This receptor was obtained from a human donor in a cohort sampled during active COVID-19. Written as DNA, the CDR3 is TGTGCCAGCAGCCGAGGTGTGGGAGACTACGAAAAACTGTTTTTT. Its translation is CASSRGVGDYEKLFF.